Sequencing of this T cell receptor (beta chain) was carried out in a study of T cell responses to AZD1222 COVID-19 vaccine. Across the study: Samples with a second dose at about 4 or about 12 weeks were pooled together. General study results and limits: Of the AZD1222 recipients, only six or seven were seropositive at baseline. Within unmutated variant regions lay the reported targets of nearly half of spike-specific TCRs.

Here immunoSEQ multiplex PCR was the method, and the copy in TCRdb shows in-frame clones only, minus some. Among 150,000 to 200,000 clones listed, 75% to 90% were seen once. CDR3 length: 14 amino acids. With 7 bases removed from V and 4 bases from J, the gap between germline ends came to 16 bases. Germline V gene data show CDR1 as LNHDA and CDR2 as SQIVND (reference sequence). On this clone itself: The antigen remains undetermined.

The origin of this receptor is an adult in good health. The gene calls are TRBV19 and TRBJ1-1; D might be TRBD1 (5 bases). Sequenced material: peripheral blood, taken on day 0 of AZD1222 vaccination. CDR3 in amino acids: CASKYGEGRTEAFF. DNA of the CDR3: TGTGCCAGTAAATATGGAGAGGGGCGCACTGAAGCTTTCTTT.